This record covers a single T cell receptor beta chain. What it binds is unknown. This sequence may be a read error, since a much larger clone differs from it by one base. Only patients with CD8+CD57+ cell expansion on flow cytometry were chosen for sequencing. Among the patients, all had severe acquired aplastic anemia. CDR1 and CDR2 from the germline V gene are SGHRS and YFSETQ. The V segment lost 4 bases and the J segment 2 bases; nucleotides outside the gene matches: 6. The CDR3 is made up of 15 amino acids. TCR beta VDJ combinations and CDR3 sequences were profiled from genomic DNA. In TCRdb, the reads were re-called with MiXCR into one record per CDR3 protein. The sample includes hundreds of thousands of distinct CDR3 sequences, 45% to 65% of them seen just once. This sample is drawn from a study of CD8+CD57+ T cells in acquired aplastic anemia. Study-wide context: When averaged, DNA from sorted CD4+ and CD8+ cells came to approximately 3 ug.

The study, taken as a whole, reports: Controls and patients did not differ significantly in CD8+ Simpson's diversity. The same twenty-nine CD8+ CDR3 sequences occurred in patients and in controls.

The source of this sequence is a human donor with aplastic anemia. V gene TRBV5-1 combines with J gene TRBJ2-1; 7 bases match TRBD1. The specimen sequenced was sorted CD4+, CD8+, or CD8+CD57+ T cells (not recorded which) from PBMCs. CDR3 coding DNA: TGCGCCAGCAGCGCCCGACAGGGTCCCTACAATGAGCAGTTCTTC. Translating gives CASSARQGPYNEQFF.